This passage covers 19 T cell receptor beta chains from one sample sequenced in a study of spatial heterogeneity in lung cancer. TCRdb re-called the 5' RACE reads with MiXCR, one entry per CDR3 protein. The table has roughly 120,000 distinct CDR3 sequences, 9% to 15% seen once. The time point here: blood at routine non-recurrence follow-up after resection. Tumor, nontumor lung or frozen PBMC supplied whole RNA, sequenced without sorting. The specimen comprised PBMCs, sampled at follow-up. These receptor sequences come from a male donor with early-stage non-small cell lung cancer.

This clonotype has ten or more counts. The DNA for the CDR3 is TGCGCCAGCAGGATGGGCACTGAGGACTATGGCTACACCTTC. Protein product: CASRMGTEDYGYTF. This chain links TRBV5-1 with TRBJ1-2; unclear D gene. The CDR3 extends over 14 amino acids. V lost 5 bases and J lost 3, with 14 bases in between. Per germline, CDR1 SGHRS and CDR2 YFSETQ.

J is TRBJ2-3 and V is TRBV5-6; D remains ambiguous. This CDR3 region has 15 residues. Trimming removed 0 bases at V and 2 bases at J, with 10 bases between. The germline V gene encodes CDR1 SGHDT and CDR2 YYEEEE. The CDR3 loop is CASSLGPSLTDTQYF. DNA for the CDR3: TGTGCCAGCAGCTTGGGCCCCTCTCTCACAGATACGCAGTATTTT.

The sample holds a few counts of this clonotype. The rearrangement uses TRBV5-1 and TRBJ1-6, with 8 bases lining up with TRBD1. Germline CDR1 and CDR2: SGHRS and YFSETQ. The CDR3 is 16 residues long. The junction had 15 bases not matched to a gene; V was cut back by 2 bases and J by 14 bases. Written as DNA, the CDR3 is TGCGCCAGCAGCTTCCAGACAGGGGCCTCGACTCCAACCCTCCACTTT. Its protein is CASSFQTGASTPTLHF.

This clonotype showed up many times. The chain uses TRBV4-2 and TRBJ2-3, with D perhaps matching TRBD2 (6 bases). The CDR3 runs 15 residues. CDR1 is LGHNA and CDR2 is YNFKEQ in the germline V gene. V lost 4 bases and J 6 bases, leaving 17 bases between the germline ends. CDR3 DNA: TGTGCCAGCAGCCCAAGCGGGTTGGAATTGGATACGCAGTATTTT. Translating gives CASSPSGLELDTQYF.

This clonotype was recorded a few times. The chain has TRBV4-2 and TRBJ2-3, with 11 bases fitting TRBD2. The CDR3 is made up of 17 amino acids. V was pared by 1 base and J by 2 bases, with 5 bases of the junction left unmatched. Germline V gene sequence: CDR1 LGHNA, CDR2 YNFKEQ. DNA of the CDR3: TGTGCCAGCAGCCAAGGTAGCGGGGGGGCAACCACAGATACGCAGTATTTT. Its protein product is CASSQGSGGATTDTQYF.

The chain joins TRBV20-1 to TRBJ1-1, with TRBD1 identical over 7 bases. The V segment lost 3 bases and the J segment 4 bases; nucleotides outside the gene matches: 11. CDR1 is DFQATT and CDR2 is SNEGSKA in the germline V gene (reference sequence). This CDR3 spans 15 amino acids. The CDR3 coding sequence is TGCAGTGCTAGGGAAGCGACAGGGAGGCGCACTGAAGCTTTCTTT. Translated: CSAREATGRRTEAFF.

The chain uses TRBV6-5 and TRBJ1-2; perhaps TRBD1 as D (6 bases). Germline CDR1 is MNHEY and CDR2 is SVGAGI. This CDR3 is built from 15 residues. Trimming took 5 bases from V and 4 from J, leaving 17 bases between them. The CDR3 sequence is CASSPAGGRTYGYTF. CDR3 coding DNA: TGTGCCAGCAGTCCTGCGGGGGGGCGAACCTATGGCTACACCTTC.

This clonotype showed up just a few times. The J gene is TRBJ1-2, the V gene TRBV10-2; D uncertain. Germline CDR1 and CDR2: WSHSY and SAAADI. The CDR3 consists of 12 residues. The germline V and J ends were trimmed by 7 bases and 7 bases, with 13 bases remaining between them. Here the CDR3 reads CASKTTATGYTF. DNA for the CDR3: TGCGCCAGCAAAACGACGGCTACTGGCTACACCTTC.

This chain links TRBV5-1 with TRBJ2-1, with D hard to call. The CDR3 length is 14 residues. The ends were cut back, 2 bases at V and 0 bases at J, with 6 bases in the middle. Germline V gives CDR1 SGHRS, CDR2 YFSETQ. CDR3 nucleotides: TGCGCCAGCAGCTTCGAGAGCTCCTACAATGAGCAGTTCTTC. It translates to CASSFESSYNEQFF. The entire variable domain, with the rest obtained from reference TRBV5-1 and TRBJ2-1, is as follows: KAGVTQTPRYLIKTRGQQVTLSCSPISGHRSVSWYQQTPGQGLQFLFEYFSETQRNKGNFPGRFSGRQFSNSRSEMNVSTLELGDSALYLCASSFESSYNEQFFGPGTRLTVL.

This clonotype was counted a few times. J is TRBJ1-4 and V is TRBV19; D not resolved. The CDR3 spans 13 residues. V dropped 3 bases and J dropped 8 bases, with 10 bases sitting between them. The germline V gene encodes CDR1 LNHDA and CDR2 SQIVND (reference sequence). CDR3 DNA sequence: TGTGCCAGTAGTATGGGCAGCCGGGAAAAACTGTTTTTT. Translating it yields CASSMGSREKLFF.

The V call is TRBV9, the J call TRBJ1-2; no definite D call. Germline CDR1 reads SGDLS; CDR2 reads YYNGEE. V shed 4 bases and J shed 1 base, with 5 bases lying between them. The CDR3 contains 12 residues. CDR3 amino acids: CASSLSNYGYTF. As DNA, the CDR3 is TGTGCCAGCAGCCTTAGTAACTATGGCTACACCTTC.

The V and J genes are TRBV27 and TRBJ1-6; 7 positions match TRBD1. Germline V gene data show CDR1 as MNHEY and CDR2 as SMNVEV (reference sequence). The CDR3 runs to 15 residues. V gave up 6 bases and J gave up 7 bases; unmatched junction bases: 9. The CDR3 region is CASSGTTGWNSPLHF. The DNA of the CDR3 is TGTGCCAGCAGCGGAACGACAGGGTGGAATTCACCCCTCCACTTT.

The V call is TRBV19, the J call TRBJ1-5; D ambiguous. The V end was cut by 5 bases, the J end by 2 bases, with 16 bases between. The CDR3 length is 16 residues. Germline CDR1 is LNHDA and CDR2 is SQIVND (reference sequence). The CDR3 DNA is TGTGCCAGTAGTGCAAGAGGCCACCGTGGCAATCAGCCCCAGCATTTT. Translated: CASSARGHRGNQPQHF.

V gene TRBV28 combines with J gene TRBJ1-4; D unclear. V was shortened by 3 bases and J by 4 bases, with 9 bases between the two germline ends. The CDR3 runs to 14 residues. Germline CDR1 is MDHEN and CDR2 is SYDVKM. The CDR3 protein is CASSLAQLNEKLFF. Written as DNA, the CDR3 is TGTGCCAGCAGTTTGGCGCAGCTTAATGAAAAACTGTTTTTT.

In its sample, this clonotype was seen many times. The chain couples TRBV9 to TRBJ2-7; TRBD2 might be the D (5 bases). V shed 0 bases and J shed 1 base, with 8 bases lying between them. CDR1 is SGDLS and CDR2 is YYNGEE in the germline V gene. The CDR3 consists of 14 residues. The CDR3 loop reads CASSVDSGSYEQYF. CDR3 coding DNA: TGTGCCAGCAGCGTAGACAGCGGTTCCTACGAGCAGTACTTC.

The chain employs TRBV28 and TRBJ2-3, with 8 bases aligning to TRBD2. The germline V gene has CDR1 MDHEN and CDR2 SYDVKM. This CDR3 has 15 residues. V was clipped by 5 bases and J by 1 base; unmatched bases: 5. Written as DNA, the CDR3 is TGTGCCAGCAGTGCGGGGGGACCCCGCACAGATACGCAGTATTTT. This codes for CASSAGGPRTDTQYF.

The V and J genes are TRBV6-2 or TRBV6-3 and TRBJ2-7; 11 bases align to TRBD1. CDR3 length: 16 residues. The trim removed 8 bases at V and 3 bases at J, leaving 12 bases unmatched. Germline V lookup: CDR1 MNHEY, CDR2 SVGEGT. DNA of the CDR3: TGTGCCAGCGCCGTCGGCCCCGGGACAGGGGGCTACGAGCAGTACTTC. Protein sequence: CASAVGPGTGGYEQYF.

V gene TRBV2 combines with J gene TRBJ2-3; no clear D gene. The germline V gene encodes CDR1 SNHLY and CDR2 FYNNEI. The CDR3 totals 14 residues. Between the trimmed V and J ends, which lost 6 bases and 2 bases, there was a span of 12 bases. This CDR3 is CASRPAASTDTQYF. The DNA of the CDR3 is TGTGCCAGCAGACCTGCGGCGTCCACAGATACGCAGTATTTT.

This clonotype occurred many times. The CDR3, as DNA: TGCAGCGTTGCGAGAGTGAACACTGAAGCTTTCTTT. This sequence encodes CSVARVNTEAFF. The chain links TRBV29-1 to TRBJ1-1; no definite D call. V was shortened by 4 bases and J by 0 bases, with 6 bases between the two germline ends. Germline loops: CDR1 SQVTM, CDR2 ANQGSEA. CDR3 length equals 12 residues.